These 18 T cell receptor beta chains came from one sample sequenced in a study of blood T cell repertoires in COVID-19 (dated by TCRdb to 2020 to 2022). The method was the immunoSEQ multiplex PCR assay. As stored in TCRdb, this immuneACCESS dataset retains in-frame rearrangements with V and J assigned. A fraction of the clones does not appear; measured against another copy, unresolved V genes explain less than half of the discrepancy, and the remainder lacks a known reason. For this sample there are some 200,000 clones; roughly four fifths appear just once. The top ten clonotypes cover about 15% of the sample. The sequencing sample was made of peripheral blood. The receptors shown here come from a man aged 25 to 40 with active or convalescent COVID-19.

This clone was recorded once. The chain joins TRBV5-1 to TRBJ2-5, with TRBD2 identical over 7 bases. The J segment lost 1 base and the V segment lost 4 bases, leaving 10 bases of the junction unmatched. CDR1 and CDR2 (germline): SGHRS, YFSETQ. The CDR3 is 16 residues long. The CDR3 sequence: CASSPGASGFQETQYF. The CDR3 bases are TGCGCCAGCAGCCCCGGGGCTAGCGGATTCCAAGAGACCCAGTACTTC.

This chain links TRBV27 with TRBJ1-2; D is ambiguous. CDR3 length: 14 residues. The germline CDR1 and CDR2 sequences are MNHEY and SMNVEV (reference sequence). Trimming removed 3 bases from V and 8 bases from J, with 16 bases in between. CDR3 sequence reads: CASSLLGSPAGYTF. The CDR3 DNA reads TGTGCCAGCAGTTTGCTGGGTAGCCCTGCAGGCTACACCTTC.

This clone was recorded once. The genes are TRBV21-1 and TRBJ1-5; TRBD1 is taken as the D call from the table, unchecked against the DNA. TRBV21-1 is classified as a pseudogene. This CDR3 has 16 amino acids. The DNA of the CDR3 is TGTGCCAGCCGCCTGGGACAGGGGAGGCTCAATCAGCCCCAGCATTTT. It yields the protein CASRLGQGRLNQPQHF.

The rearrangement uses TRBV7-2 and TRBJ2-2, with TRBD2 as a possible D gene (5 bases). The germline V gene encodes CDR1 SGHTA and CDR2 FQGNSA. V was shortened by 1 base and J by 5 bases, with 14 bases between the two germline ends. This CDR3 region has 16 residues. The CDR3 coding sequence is TGTGCCAGCAGCTTAGGCGGGTCTAGTCGGACCGGGGAGCTGTTTTTT. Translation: CASSLGGSSRTGELFF.

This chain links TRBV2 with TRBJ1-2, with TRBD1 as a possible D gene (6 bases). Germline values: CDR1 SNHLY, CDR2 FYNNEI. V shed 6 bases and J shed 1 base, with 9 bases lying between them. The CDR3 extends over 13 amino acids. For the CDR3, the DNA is TGTGCCAGCAGCGCGGACAGTAACTATGGCTACACCTTC. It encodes CASSADSNYGYTF.

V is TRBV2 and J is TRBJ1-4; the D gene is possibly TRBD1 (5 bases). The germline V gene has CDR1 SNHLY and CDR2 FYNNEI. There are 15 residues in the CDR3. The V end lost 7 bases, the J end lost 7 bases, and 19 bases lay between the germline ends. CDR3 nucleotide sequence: TGTGCCAGCACCGCGGAGGGGACTCGGGGTGAAAAACTGTTTTTT. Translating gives CASTAEGTRGEKLFF.

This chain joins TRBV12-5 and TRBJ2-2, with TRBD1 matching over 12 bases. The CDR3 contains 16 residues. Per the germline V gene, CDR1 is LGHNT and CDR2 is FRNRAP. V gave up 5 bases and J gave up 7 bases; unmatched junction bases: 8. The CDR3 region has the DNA TGTGCTAGTGGTCCGGGACAGGGGGCTCTGAACGGGGAGCTGTTTTTT. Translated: CASGPGQGALNGELFF. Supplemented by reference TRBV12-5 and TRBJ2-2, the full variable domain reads DARVTQTPRHKVTEMGQEVTMRCQPILGHNTVFWYRQTMMQGLELLAYFRNRAPLDDSGMPKDRFSAEMPDATLATLKIQPSEPRDSAVYFCASGPGQGALNGELFFGEGSRLTVL.

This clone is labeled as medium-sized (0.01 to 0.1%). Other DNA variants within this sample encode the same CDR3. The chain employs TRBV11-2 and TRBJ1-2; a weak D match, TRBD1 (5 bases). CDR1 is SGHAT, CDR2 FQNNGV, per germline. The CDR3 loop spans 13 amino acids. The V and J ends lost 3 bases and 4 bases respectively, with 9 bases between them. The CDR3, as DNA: TGTGCCAGCAGCTTGGGGCAGGCCTATGGCTACACCTTC. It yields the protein CASSLGQAYGYTF.

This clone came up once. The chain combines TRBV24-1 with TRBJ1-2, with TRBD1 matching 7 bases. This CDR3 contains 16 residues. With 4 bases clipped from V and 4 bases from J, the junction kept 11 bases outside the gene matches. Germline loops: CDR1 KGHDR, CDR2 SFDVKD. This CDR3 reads CATSEGRQGGGYGYTF. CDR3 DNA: TGTGCCACCAGTGAGGGCAGACAGGGTGGGGGCTATGGCTACACCTTC.

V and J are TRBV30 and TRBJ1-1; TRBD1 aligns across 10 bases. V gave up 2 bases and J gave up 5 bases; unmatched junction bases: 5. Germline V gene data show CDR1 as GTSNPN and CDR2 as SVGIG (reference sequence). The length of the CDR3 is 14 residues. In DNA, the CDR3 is TGTGCCTGGAGTAAGGGGACAGGGGTGACTGAAGCTTTCTTT. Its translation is CAWSKGTGVTEAFF. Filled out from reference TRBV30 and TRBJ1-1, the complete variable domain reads SQTIHQWPATLVQPVGSPLSLECTVEGTSNPNLYWYRQAAGRGLQLLFYSVGIGQISSEVPQNLSASRPQDRQFILSSKKLLLSDSGFYLCAWSKGTGVTEAFFGQGTRLTVV.

DNA for the CDR3: TGTGCCAGCAGTTACTCGCCTAGCTCCGGTGAGCAGTTCTTC. Its protein product is CASSYSPSSGEQFF. The V and J genes are TRBV6-2 or TRBV6-3 and TRBJ2-1, with D possibly TRBD2 on 5 matching bases. This CDR3 has 14 residues. V dropped 0 bases and J dropped 9 bases, with 12 bases sitting between them. CDR1 is MNHEY and CDR2 is SVGEGT in the germline V gene.

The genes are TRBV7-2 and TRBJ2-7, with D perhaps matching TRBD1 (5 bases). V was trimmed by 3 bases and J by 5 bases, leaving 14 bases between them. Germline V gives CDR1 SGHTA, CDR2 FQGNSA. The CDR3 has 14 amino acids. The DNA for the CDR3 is TGTGCCAGCAGCTTGGCCAGGGCGAGCCACGAGCAGTACTTC. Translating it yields CASSLARASHEQYF.

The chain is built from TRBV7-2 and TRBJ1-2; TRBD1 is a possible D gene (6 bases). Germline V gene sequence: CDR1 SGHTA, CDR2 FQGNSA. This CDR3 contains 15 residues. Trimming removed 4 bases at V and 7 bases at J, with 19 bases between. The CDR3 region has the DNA TGTGCCAGCAGCTCCGTAGGGGGGGCTACGGGTGGCTACACCTTC. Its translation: CASSSVGGATGGYTF.

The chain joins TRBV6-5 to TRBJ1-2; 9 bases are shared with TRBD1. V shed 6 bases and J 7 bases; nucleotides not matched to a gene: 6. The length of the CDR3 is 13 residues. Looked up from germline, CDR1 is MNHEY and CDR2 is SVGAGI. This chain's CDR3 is CASRGDRAVGYTF. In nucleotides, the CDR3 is TGTGCCAGCAGGGGGGACAGGGCGGTTGGCTACACCTTC.

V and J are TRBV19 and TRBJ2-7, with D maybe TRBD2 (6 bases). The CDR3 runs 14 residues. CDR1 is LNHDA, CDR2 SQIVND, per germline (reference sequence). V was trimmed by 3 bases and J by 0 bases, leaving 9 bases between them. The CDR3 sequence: CASSMTRNSYEQYV. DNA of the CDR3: TGTGCCAGTAGTATGACTAGGAACTCCTACGAGCAGTACGTC.

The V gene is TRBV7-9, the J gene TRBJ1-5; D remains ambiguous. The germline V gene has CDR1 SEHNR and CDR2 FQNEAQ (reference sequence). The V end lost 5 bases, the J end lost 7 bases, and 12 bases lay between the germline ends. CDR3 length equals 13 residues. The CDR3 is CASSPGSAQPQHF. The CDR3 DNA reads TGTGCCAGCAGCCCCGGTAGCGCCCAGCCCCAGCATTTT. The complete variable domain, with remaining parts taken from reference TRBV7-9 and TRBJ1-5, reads DTGVSQNPRHKITKRGQNVTFRCDPISEHNRLYWYRQTLGQGPEFLTYFQNEAQLEKSRLLSDRFSAERPKGSFSTLEIQRTEQGDSAMYLCASSPGSAQPQHFGDGTRLSIL.

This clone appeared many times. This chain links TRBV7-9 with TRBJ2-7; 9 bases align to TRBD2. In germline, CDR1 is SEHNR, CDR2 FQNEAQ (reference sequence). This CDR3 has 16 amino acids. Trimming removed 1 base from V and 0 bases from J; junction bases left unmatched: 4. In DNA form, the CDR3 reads TGTGCCAGCAGCTTAGTTGCGGGAGGGCCCTCCTACGAGCAGTACTTC. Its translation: CASSLVAGGPSYEQYF.

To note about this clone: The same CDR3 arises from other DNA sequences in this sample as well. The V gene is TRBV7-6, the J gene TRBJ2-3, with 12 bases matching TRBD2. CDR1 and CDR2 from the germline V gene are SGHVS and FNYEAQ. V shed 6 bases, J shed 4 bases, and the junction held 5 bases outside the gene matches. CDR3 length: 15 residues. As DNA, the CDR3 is TGTGCCAGCAGTCTAGCGGGGGGGCTCGCAGATACGCAGTATTTT. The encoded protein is CASSLAGGLADTQYF. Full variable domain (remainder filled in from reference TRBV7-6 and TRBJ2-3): GAGVSQSPRYKVTKRGQDVALRCDPISGHVSLYWYRQALGQGPEFLTYFNYEAQQDKSGLPNDRFSAERPEGSISTLTIQRTEQRDSAMYRCASSLAGGLADTQYFGPGTRLTVL.